The rows below give T cell receptor beta chains drawn from one sample of a study of beta chain features in type 1 diabetes. Method: immunoSEQ multiplex PCR; TCRdb's copy keeps in-frame clones and lacks some. The top ten clones hold approximately 7% of a sample with hundreds of thousands of clones, about 14% of them seen once. Specimen: central memory CD4+ T cells from blood. The receptors derive from a man aged 25-40 years in good health. CDR3s include the opening cysteine and the closing phenylalanine or tryptophan. Each record gives: V gene, J gene, CDR3 protein.

V gene: TRBV4-1; J gene: TRBJ1-1; CDR3 protein: CASSQVLNTEAFF
V gene: TRBV27; J gene: TRBJ2-3; CDR3 protein: CASSLSSGGSDTQYF
V gene: TRBV6-1; J gene: TRBJ1-2; CDR3 protein: CASTSVNSNYGYTF
V gene: TRBV4-3; J gene: TRBJ2-3; CDR3 protein: CASSGGSTDTQYF
V gene: TRBV5-8; J gene: TRBJ2-4; CDR3 protein: CASSLGQGGNIQYF
V gene: TRBV13; J gene: TRBJ1-1; CDR3 protein: CASSGSQNTEAFF
V gene: TRBV6-6; J gene: TRBJ1-2; CDR3 protein: CASSYRGQGSYGYTF
V gene: TRBV19; J gene: TRBJ1-4; CDR3 protein: CASSVQVPGELFF
V gene: TRBV28; J gene: TRBJ1-1; CDR3 protein: CASITGAVRGNTEAFF
V gene: TRBV29-1; J gene: TRBJ2-3; CDR3 protein: CSVSGGPGDTQYF
V gene: TRBV5-1; J gene: TRBJ1-2; CDR3 protein: CASSADSYGYTF
V gene: TRBV7-2; J gene: TRBJ2-7; CDR3 protein: CASSTPRAEQYF
V gene: TRBV4-3; J gene: TRBJ2-1; CDR3 protein: CASSHPTRSNEQFF
V gene: TRBV4-2; J gene: TRBJ2-5; CDR3 protein: CASSQSPKLAGGETQYF
V gene: TRBV4-1; J gene: TRBJ2-3; CDR3 protein: CASSPLPFDSTDTQYF
V gene: TRBV18; J gene: TRBJ2-5; CDR3 protein: CASSPYGDRKETQYF
V gene: TRBV5-6; J gene: TRBJ2-5; CDR3 protein: CASSFIKETQYF
V gene: TRBV18; J gene: TRBJ2-3; CDR3 protein: CASSTTSDTQYF
V gene: TRBV2; J gene: TRBJ1-5; CDR3 protein: CASSYSTGANQPQHF
V gene: TRBV19; J gene: TRBJ1-6; CDR3 protein: CASSGQRRGRDSPLHF
V gene: TRBV4-2; J gene: TRBJ2-5; CDR3 protein: CASSQDRLAGGPRETQYF
V gene: TRBV7-6; J gene: TRBJ2-1; CDR3 protein: CASSLIIGSRSYNEQFF
V gene: TRBV14; J gene: TRBJ1-6; CDR3 protein: CASSYKRLDRGHSLHF
V gene: TRBV19; J gene: TRBJ2-7; CDR3 protein: CASSNGQGPYEQYF
V gene: TRBV11-3; J gene: TRBJ2-1; CDR3 protein: CASTPDNEQFF
V gene: TRBV7-2; J gene: TRBJ2-5; CDR3 protein: CASSVGGPTQETQYF
V gene: TRBV10-3; J gene: TRBJ2-2; CDR3 protein: CAISEGGTGELFF
V gene: TRBV29-1; J gene: TRBJ2-3; CDR3 protein: CSVPWGATDTQYF
V gene: TRBV9; J gene: TRBJ1-1; CDR3 protein: CASSVAEAGTEAFF
V gene: TRBV2; J gene: TRBJ1-4; CDR3 protein: CASIEGGATEKLFF
V gene: TRBV6-5; J gene: TRBJ2-7; CDR3 protein: CASSYEYGTNYEQYF
V gene: TRBV7-2; J gene: TRBJ1-1; CDR3 protein: CASSLMGGSSTEAFF
V gene: TRBV28; J gene: TRBJ1-5; CDR3 protein: CASSQKVGGNQPQHF
V gene: TRBV29-1; J gene: TRBJ2-3; CDR3 protein: CSVGQWSRGSGGQYF
V gene: TRBV4-3; J gene: TRBJ1-1; CDR3 protein: CASSQQGDTEAFF
V gene: TRBV6-6; J gene: TRBJ2-6; CDR3 protein: CASIGRSSGANVLTF
V gene: TRBV9; J gene: TRBJ2-1; CDR3 protein: CASSVDGLARPREQFF
V gene: TRBV10-2; J gene: TRBJ2-3; CDR3 protein: CASSEPVITDTQYF
V gene: TRBV4-3; J gene: TRBJ1-6; CDR3 protein: CASSPTGTGGHNSPLHF
V gene: TRBV5-5; J gene: TRBJ2-6; CDR3 protein: CASSWKASGANVLTF
V gene: TRBV2; J gene: TRBJ2-7; CDR3 protein: CASSPSEGFEQYF
V gene: TRBV15; J gene: TRBJ2-6; CDR3 protein: CATSPGGSGANVLTF
V gene: TRBV4-1; J gene: TRBJ2-3; CDR3 protein: CASSNGAGFLDTQYF
V gene: TRBV7-6; J gene: TRBJ1-3; CDR3 protein: CASSLLGGPGNTIYF
V gene: TRBV4-2; J gene: TRBJ2-5; CDR3 protein: CASSQSGRMETQYF
V gene: TRBV7-8; J gene: TRBJ1-1; CDR3 protein: CASSPSGHRNTEAFF
V gene: TRBV7-9; J gene: TRBJ2-5; CDR3 protein: CASSSLAVQETQYF
V gene: TRBV6-5; J gene: TRBJ2-1; CDR3 protein: CATAFAGGKANEQFF
V gene: TRBV12-5; J gene: TRBJ2-1; CDR3 protein: CASGLVIGSSYNEQFF
V gene: TRBV5-1; J gene: TRBJ1-2; CDR3 protein: CASSLEVSGTGGYTF
V gene: TRBV23-1; J gene: TRBJ1-6; CDR3 protein: CASKTGTGYNSPLHF
V gene: TRBV5-6; J gene: TRBJ2-3; CDR3 protein: CASSLLSSLGDTQYF
V gene: TRBV9; J gene: TRBJ1-1; CDR3 protein: CASSVEQGVGTEAFF
V gene: TRBV10-3; J gene: TRBJ2-5; CDR3 protein: CAIRDSGSHQETQYF
V gene: TRBV7-2; J gene: TRBJ2-2; CDR3 protein: CASSPPWSGELFF